The next 23 T cell receptor beta chains were all read from a single sample in a study of blood T cell repertoires in COVID-19. Some clones are missing from TCRdb's copy, which holds only in-frame ones; the method was immunoSEQ multiplex PCR. The table lists roughly 250,000 clones, roughly 90% of them singletons. Sequenced sample: PBMCs or T cells enriched from blood (not recorded which). These receptors were obtained from a woman in her fifties or sixties who had recovered from COVID-19.

This sequence joins TRBV11-2 and TRBJ2-1; 9 bases are shared with TRBD2. The V gene's germline CDR1 is SGHAT and CDR2 FQNNGV. The J segment lost 10 bases and the V segment lost 1 base, leaving 11 bases of the junction unmatched. The CDR3 sequence is 16 residues long. In DNA form, the CDR3 reads TGTGCCAGCAGCTTAGTGGCTAGCGGGATTTCAGGCGAGCAGTTCTTC. Its translation is CASSLVASGISGEQFF.

This clone came up once. The chain combines TRBV12-3 or TRBV12-4 with TRBJ1-6, with 7 bases that match TRBD1. The V and J ends lost 3 bases and 10 bases, in that order; junction bases with no gene match: 3. The CDR3 is 13 amino acids. This CDR3 reads CASSFYRGSPLHF. The CDR3 coding sequence is TGTGCCAGCAGTTTTTACAGGGGATCACCCCTCCACTTT.

This clone was seen a handful of times. The rearrangement joins TRBV2 to TRBJ1-1; TRBD1 might be the D (5 bases). V was shortened by 8 bases and J by 3 bases, with 13 bases between the two germline ends. CDR3 size: 13 residues. Germline V gives CDR1 SNHLY, CDR2 FYNNEI. The CDR3 reads CASSPRQYTEAFF. CDR3 DNA: TGTGCCAGCTCCCCTCGACAGTACACTGAAGCTTTCTTT.

The J gene is TRBJ1-5, the V gene TRBV7-2; D possibly corresponds to TRBD1 (5 bases). Germline CDR1 and CDR2: SGHTA and FQGNSA. The CDR3 is 13 amino acids. V gave up 5 bases and J gave up 5 bases, with 10 bases separating them. Written as DNA, the CDR3 is TGTGCCAGCAGCCCAGACAGAGATCAGCCCCAGCATTTT. Translating gives CASSPDRDQPQHF.

The gene calls are TRBV6-2 or TRBV6-3 and TRBJ2-1; 7 nucleotides agree with TRBD2. This CDR3 is 17 amino acids long. Germline V gene sequence: CDR1 MNHEY, CDR2 SVGEGT. V was clipped by 2 bases and J by 1 base; unmatched bases: 8. For the CDR3, the DNA is TGTGCCAGCAGTTACCATGGGGACTACAGATCCTACAATGAGCAGTTCTTC. Its protein is CASSYHGDYRSYNEQFF.

CDR3 sequence: CASGSGVSNTEAFF. The CDR3 region has the DNA TGCGCCAGTGGATCAGGGGTCTCGAACACTGAAGCTTTCTTT. The chain employs TRBV5-1 and TRBJ1-1; the D gene is possibly TRBD1 (6 bases). Deletions cut 8 bases from V and 1 base from J, with 15 bases between. Per the germline V gene, CDR1 is SGHRS and CDR2 is YFSETQ. The CDR3 spans 14 residues.

This clone was picked up one time. The V and J genes are TRBV5-5 and TRBJ2-7; TRBD2 matches 10 bases. V lost 0 bases to trimming and J lost 4 bases; unmatched junction nucleotides: 7. Germline V gene lookup returns CDR1 SGHKS and CDR2 YYEKEE (reference sequence). This CDR3 spans 16 amino acids. The CDR3 DNA reads as TGTGCCAGCAGCTTGGGTACTAGCGGGATTTCATACGAGCAGTACTTC. Residues: CASSLGTSGISYEQYF.

This clone occurred once. This chain uses TRBV28 with TRBJ1-3, with D unresolved. V lost 8 bases to trimming and J lost 0 bases, with 8 bases between them. The germline V gene has CDR1 MDHEN and CDR2 SYDVKM. This CDR3 has 13 residues. The CDR3, as DNA: TGTGCCAGCTCGGGAGTCTCTGGAAACACCATATATTTT. Amino acid sequence: CASSGVSGNTIYF.

The count of this clone is one. V and J are TRBV20-1 and TRBJ1-6; no clear D. V lost 3 bases to trimming and J lost 10 bases, with 13 bases between them. Germline CDR1 DFQATT, CDR2 SNEGSKA (reference sequence). The CDR3 covers 13 residues. The DNA of the CDR3 is TGCAGTGCTAGTGGGAGGCTCGAATCACCCCTCCACTTT. Protein product: CSASGRLESPLHF.

This chain connects TRBV7-8 to TRBJ2-1; 13 positions match TRBD2. There are 19 residues in the CDR3. With 2 bases clipped from V and 5 bases from J, the junction kept 12 bases outside the gene matches. CDR1 and CDR2 (germline): SGHVS, FQNEAQ. The CDR3 DNA reads as TGTGCCAGCAGCTTAAGGGGTGGAGCTGGGACTAGCGGGGACAATGAGCAGTTCTTC. This encodes CASSLRGGAGTSGDNEQFF.

This rearrangement joins TRBV6-5 to TRBJ1-5; 8 bases fit TRBD1. V lost 6 bases, J lost 2 bases, and 3 bases stayed unmatched. The CDR3 covers 14 residues. The V gene's germline CDR1 is MNHEY and CDR2 SVGAGI. CDR3 amino acids: CASSGQGGNQPQHF. CDR3 nucleotides: TGTGCCAGCAGCGGACAGGGTGGCAATCAGCCCCAGCATTTT.

The chain has TRBV5-6 and TRBJ2-7; possibly TRBD1 for D (5 bases). The CDR3 has 11 residues. The germline CDR1 and CDR2 sequences are SGHDT and YYEEEE. V lost 2 bases and J lost 6, with 6 bases in between. The CDR3 here is CASSFRAEQYF. DNA of the CDR3: TGTGCCAGCAGCTTCAGGGCCGAGCAGTACTTC. The full variable domain, completed using reference TRBV5-6 and TRBJ2-7, is DAGVTQSPTHLIKTRGQQVTLRCSPKSGHDTVSWYQQALGQGPQFIFQYYEEEERQRGNFPDRFSGHQFPNYSSELNVNALLLGDSALYLCASSFRAEQYFGPGTRLTVT.

The V gene is TRBV28, the J gene TRBJ1-1; the match to TRBD1 covers 11 bases. This CDR3 has 15 amino acids. Per the germline V gene, CDR1 is MDHEN and CDR2 is SYDVKM. J gave up 3 bases and V 5 bases, and 5 bases lay outside the gene matches. The CDR3 DNA is TGTGCCAGCAGTCCAAGGACAGGGGGCCACACTGAAGCTTTCTTT. This sequence encodes CASSPRTGGHTEAFF.

V usage is TRBV11-2 and J usage is TRBJ2-7, with D maybe TRBD1 (7 bases). V lost 4 bases, J lost 2 bases, and 12 bases lay in between. Germline V lookup: CDR1 SGHAT, CDR2 FQNNGV. This CDR3 contains 14 residues. The CDR3 DNA follows: TGTGCCAGCAGCTCCGCCAGGGGGGCCTACGAGCAGTACTTC. It specifies CASSSARGAYEQYF.

V usage is TRBV4-1 and J usage is TRBJ1-1; D perhaps matches TRBD1 (6 bases). The CDR3 is 15 amino acids. Trimming stripped 0 bases from V and 2 bases from J, with 10 bases between. CDR1 and CDR2 (germline): MGHRA, YSYEKL. The CDR3 reads CASSQDRGGNTEAFF. Here the CDR3 DNA reads TGCGCCAGCAGCCAAGACAGGGGCGGAAACACTGAAGCTTTCTTT.

The chain couples TRBV7-2 to TRBJ2-3; 14 nucleotides match TRBD2. Trimming cost V 1 base and J 7 bases; bases outside gene matches: 4. This CDR3 region has 16 residues. The germline V gene encodes CDR1 SGHTA and CDR2 FQGNSA. CDR3 sequence: CASSLGTSGRTNTQYF. The DNA of the CDR3 is TGTGCCAGCAGCTTAGGGACTAGCGGGAGGACCAATACGCAGTATTTT.

The chain uses TRBV7-2 and TRBJ1-6; 7 nucleotides agree with TRBD1. CDR3 length: 14 residues. V was pared by 5 bases and J by 10 bases, with 8 bases of the junction left unmatched. CDR1 is SGHTA, CDR2 FQGNSA, per germline. CDR3 amino acids: CASSPQGPQSPLHF. The CDR3 coding sequence is TGTGCCAGCAGCCCACAGGGGCCCCAATCACCCCTCCACTTT.

The CDR3 reads CASSPGGAEARTQYF. In DNA, the CDR3 is TGTGCCAGCAGTCCGGGGGGGGCTGAGGCGAGGACCCAGTACTTC. The chain combines TRBV28 with TRBJ2-5, with 8 bases aligning to TRBD2. The CDR3 extends over 15 amino acids. After removal of 5 bases from V and 7 bases from J, the junction contained 12 bases not matched to a gene. Germline V gives CDR1 MDHEN, CDR2 SYDVKM.

V gene TRBV6-2 or TRBV6-3 combines with J gene TRBJ2-1, with a tentative D call TRBD2 (6 bases). The CDR3 extends over 12 amino acids. Trimming pared 2 bases from V and 7 bases from J, leaving 6 bases between. Per the germline V gene, CDR1 is MNHEY and CDR2 is SVGEGT. The CDR3 DNA reads TGTGCCAGCAGTTACCGGGGGAATGAGCAGTTCTTC. It translates to CASSYRGNEQFF.

The chain recombines TRBV28 with TRBJ2-3, with D possibly matching TRBD2 (5 bases). This CDR3 spans 15 amino acids. Germline CDR1 is MDHEN and CDR2 is SYDVKM. V was trimmed by 1 base and J by 3 bases, leaving 11 bases between them. The CDR3 DNA follows: TGTGCCAGCAGTTTATCCGGGTGGGAGACAGATACGCAGTATTTT. Residues: CASSLSGWETDTQYF.

This chain joins TRBV19 and TRBJ1-1; the D is unclear. V was trimmed by 6 bases and J by 4 bases, leaving 18 bases between them. Per germline, CDR1 LNHDA and CDR2 SQIVND (reference sequence). CDR3 length equals 15 residues. The CDR3 DNA reads as TGTGCCAGTAGGGGAGAGAGACTACTTTTCACTGAAGCTTTCTTT. It is translated as CASRGERLLFTEAFF.

This sequence joins TRBV7-8 and TRBJ1-1; D is unclear. CDR3 length equals 13 residues. V lost 5 bases and J lost 0, with 7 bases in between. Germline CDR1 SGHVS, CDR2 FQNEAQ. Written as DNA, the CDR3 is TGTGCCAGCAGCCCATTTTTGAACACTGAAGCTTTCTTT. Translated: CASSPFLNTEAFF.

The CDR3 region is CASGGAVNTEAFF. The CDR3 DNA is TGTGCCAGCGGGGGGGCTGTGAACACTGAAGCTTTCTTT. The V call is TRBV25-1, the J call TRBJ1-1, with a weak D call TRBD1 (6 bases). Looked up from germline, CDR1 is MGHDK and CDR2 is SYGVNS. V lost 8 bases and J lost 0, with 10 bases in between. The CDR3 sequence is 13 residues long.